What follows is one T cell receptor beta chain and its context. This clone's antigen is unknown. No qualities accompany the bases; no much larger clone lies one base away. Including the terminal cysteine and phenylalanine, the CDR3 comprises 14 residues. The kept DNA is CDR3 alone, 42 bases in frame from the first base. V is cut back by 3 bases and J by 4 bases, with 8 bases in the junction unmatched. CDR1 and CDR2 are drawn from the germline V gene (reference sequence): GTSNPN, SVGIG. Patients with a history of autoimmune disease or receiving systemic immunosuppression were excluded from the trial. Peripheral blood for TCR sequencing was drawn from every dose cohort at baseline, at cycle 4 day 1 and at cycle 7 day 1. Samples were obtained from an open-label, multicenter, first-in-human phase I dose-escalation trial of ivuxolimab. Adults with locally advanced or metastatic head and neck squamous cell, hepatocellular, melanoma or renal cell carcinoma were enrolled in the trial. Before TCR sequencing, CD4+ T cells and CD8+ T cells from peripheral blood were sorted into separate populations.

For sequencing of the TCRbeta CDR3 region, genomic DNA was extracted from the sorted cells. TCRbeta CDR3 regions were sequenced using the immunoSEQ Assay. Not all clones reach the TCRdb copy of this immuneACCESS table, which keeps in-frame sequences only. Checked studies attribute under half of the gap to unresolved V genes and leave the rest unexplained. Within this sample are about 70,000 clones, with about 89% of them counted one time only. 2% to 2.5% of the sample comes from the top ten. These data originate in a study of OX40 agonist ivuxolimab in advanced cancers. Background for the entire study: Ivuxolimab was a fully human IgG2 agonistic monoclonal antibody targeting the costimulatory receptor OX40 (CD134). Intravenous ivuxolimab was administered to patients every 2 weeks at six dose levels: 0.01, 0.1, 0.3, 1.5, 3 and 10 mg/kg. Among the approximately 50 dose-escalation patients, around 20 had hepatocellular carcinoma, about 15 melanoma, 9 renal cell carcinoma and 9 head and neck cancer. In the dose-escalation cohort, 82.7% of patients were male, and the mean age was approximately 64 years, with a range of about 23 to 85. Prior anti-PD-1, anti-PD-L1 or anti-CTLA-4 therapy was permitted, and checkpoint inhibitors had been received by around 39% of dose-escalation patients. Three dose-escalation patients achieved partial responses, one with hepatocellular carcinoma and two with cutaneous melanoma. Peripheral TCRbeta sequencing was intended to test whether TCR sequence diversity was altered and clonal T-cell expansion was caused by ivuxolimab. The paper reports the monotherapy dose-escalation portion (N of about 51 patients) of the phase I ivuxolimab trial.

General study outcomes and caveats: In the 0.1-3.0 mg/kg groups, partial responders were among the patients with the lowest normalized peripheral clonal expansion, particularly in CD8+ T cells. Low levels of normalized T-cell clonal expansion were also seen in some patients who did not respond. At doses of 0.1 to 3.0 mg/kg, clonal expansion of both CD4+ and CD8+ T cells in blood was seen between baseline and week 6. On average, CD8+ T cells showed more expanded clones than CD4+ T cells after ivuxolimab. Antigen specificity was not determined for the clonally expanded peripheral T cells.

This TCR came from an adult with an advanced solid tumor such as melanoma, head and neck, liver or kidney cancer. Sequences were derived from CD4+ or CD8+ T cells sorted from blood, sampled in a trial of the OX40 agonist ivuxolimab. The V and J genes are TRBV30 and TRBJ1-2; 7 bases in the middle match TRBD1. The base sequence is TGTGCCTGGAGGGATTCCGGGACAGTCTATGGCTACACCTTC. This is translated as CAWRDSGTVYGYTF.